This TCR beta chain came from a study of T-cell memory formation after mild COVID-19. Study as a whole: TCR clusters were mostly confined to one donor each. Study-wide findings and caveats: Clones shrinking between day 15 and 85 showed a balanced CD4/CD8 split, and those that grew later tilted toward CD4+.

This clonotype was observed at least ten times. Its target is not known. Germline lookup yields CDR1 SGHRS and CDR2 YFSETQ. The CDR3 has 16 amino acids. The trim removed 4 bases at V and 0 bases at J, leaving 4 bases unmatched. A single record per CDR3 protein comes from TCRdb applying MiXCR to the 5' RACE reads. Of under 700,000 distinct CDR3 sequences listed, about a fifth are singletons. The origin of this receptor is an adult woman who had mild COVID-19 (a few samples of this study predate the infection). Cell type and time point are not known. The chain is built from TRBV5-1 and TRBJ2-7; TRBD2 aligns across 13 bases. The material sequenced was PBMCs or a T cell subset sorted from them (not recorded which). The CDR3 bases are TGCGCCAGCAGCCTATGGACTAGCGGGAGCTCCTACGAGCAGTACTTC. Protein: CASSLWTSGSSYEQYF.